This TCR beta chain was captured in a study of blood T cell repertoires in COVID-19 (TCRdb year 2020). Turning to the overall study: Samples from collaborators originated in the United States, Italy and Spain and spanned both the acute and convalescent phases of COVID-19. The prospective study material was composed of cDNA or gDNA derived from T cells, B-cell-depleted T cells, or PBMCs. Subjects who had been exposed to COVID-19, were actively infected with it, or had recovered from it provided the deeply sampled blood TCRbeta repertoires that made up the dataset. The repertoires were released in a freely available public database meant as a resource for research on the immune response to SARS-CoV-2. Samples were obtained from the ongoing ImmuneRACE study (first 160 participants) and from roughly 1,300 subjects provided by 6 global collaborators. Nearly every sample came with metadata listing a de-identified subject ID, COVID-19 status, age in years and sex. Where HLA class I and class II types were available, the types were taken from metadata supplied by the sample provider, not from assay-based typing.

Summary of the overall study and its limitations: The quantity of clinical and demographic metadata differed by source and by participant and was supplied without curation.

This clone appeared a single time. Its antigen target is currently unknown. No much larger clone is present one base from it, and per-base qualities are unavailable. Its CDR3 holds 11 amino acids, cysteine through phenylalanine. CDR3 DNA only is kept here, 33 bases in frame from base 1. Per the germline V gene (reference sequence), LGHDT is the CDR1 and YNNKEL is the CDR2. Deletion took 6 bases off V and 4 bases off J, with a span of 4 bases between the germline ends. TCRbeta CDR3 regions were amplified from genomic DNA by means of the immunoSEQ Assay, a bias-controlled multiplex PCR. Per the authors' processing: Within the assay, amplification of reference gene primers was used to estimate how many nucleated cells each sample contained. To quantify the absolute abundance of each unique TCRbeta CDR3 rearrangement, sequence reads were collapsed and filtered. For each sample, productive Simpson clonality was calculated as the square root of Simpson's diversity index over productive rearrangements. In TCRdb, the immuneACCESS table is reduced to in-frame sequences with V and J assigned. These tables do not hold every clone; where another copy was compared, an unresolved V gene accounts for under half, and the others remain unexplained. That table gives V, J and clone size, and the DNA gave D and trimming. This sample lists about 300,000 clones; around 82% were detected once. Approximately 1.1% of the sample belongs to the ten largest clones.

Whole blood was collected in K2EDTA tubes by collaborating institutions according to the institutions' own protocols. Collaborator samples were shipped for TCRbeta analysis as frozen whole blood, isolated PBMCs, or DNA extracted from either sample type. Recombination connected TRBV3-1 (or the pseudogene TRBV3-2) to TRBJ2-1, with no D gene named confidently. The sequencing input was peripheral blood. The clonotype was recovered from a woman aged 45-65 years with acute or convalescent COVID-19. The encoded CDR3 is CASSTYNEQFF. DNA sequence: TGTGCCAGCAGTACATACAATGAGCAGTTCTTC.